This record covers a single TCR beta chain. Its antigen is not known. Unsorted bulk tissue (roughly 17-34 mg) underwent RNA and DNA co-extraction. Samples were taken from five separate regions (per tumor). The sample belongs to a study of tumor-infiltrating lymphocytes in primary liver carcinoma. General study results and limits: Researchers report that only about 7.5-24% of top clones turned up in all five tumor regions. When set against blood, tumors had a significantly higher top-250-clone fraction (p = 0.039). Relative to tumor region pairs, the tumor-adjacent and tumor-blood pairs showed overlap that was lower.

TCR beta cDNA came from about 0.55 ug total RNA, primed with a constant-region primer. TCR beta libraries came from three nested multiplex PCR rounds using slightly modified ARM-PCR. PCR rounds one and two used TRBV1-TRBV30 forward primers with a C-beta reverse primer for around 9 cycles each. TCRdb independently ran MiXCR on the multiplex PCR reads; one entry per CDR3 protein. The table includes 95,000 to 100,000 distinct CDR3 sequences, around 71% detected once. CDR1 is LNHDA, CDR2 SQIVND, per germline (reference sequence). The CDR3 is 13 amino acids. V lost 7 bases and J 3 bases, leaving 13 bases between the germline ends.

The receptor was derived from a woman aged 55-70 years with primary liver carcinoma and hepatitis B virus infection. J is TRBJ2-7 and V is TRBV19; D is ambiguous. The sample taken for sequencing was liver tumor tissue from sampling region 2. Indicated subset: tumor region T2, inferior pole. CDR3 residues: CASILGKGYEQYF. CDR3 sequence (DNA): TGTGCCAGTATTCTAGGCAAGGGCTACGAGCAGTACTTC.